The present entry profiles one T cell receptor beta chain with its context. This sample is part of a study of blood T cell repertoires in COVID-19. The overall study: Acute and convalescent COVID-19 samples came from the United States, Italy and Spain.

CDR3 length: 16 residues. From germline, CDR1 is LGHDT and CDR2 YNNKEL (reference sequence). V lost 1 base, J lost 8 bases, and 17 bases lay in between. Original methodology: Using reference gene primer amplification, nucleated cell counts were estimated. The data were produced by immunoSEQ multiplex PCR, yet TCRdb's version contains in-frame clones alone and is incomplete. The D gene and trimming were derived from the DNA, and the V and J assignments and clone size from that table. The sample has 200,000 to 300,000 clones, less than 90% seen once; the top ten hold approximately 1.5%. This sequence originates from a middle-aged woman who had recovered from COVID-19. Sequencing was carried out using peripheral blood. The chain is built from TRBV3-1 (or the pseudogene TRBV3-2) and TRBJ1-4; TRBD1 is a possible D gene (5 bases). The CDR3 is CASSQGGFGAREKLFF. The CDR3, as DNA: TGTGCCAGCAGCCAAGGGGGATTTGGGGCCAGGGAAAAACTGTTTTTT.